Listed below are T cell receptor beta chains from one sample, sequenced in a study of shared clonotypes between healthy human individuals. Method: immunoSEQ multiplex PCR; TCRdb's copy keeps in-frame clones and lacks some. The sample contains some 2.1 million clones, approximately 92% of which appear only once. The material sequenced was naive CD8+ T cells from PBMCs. These receptors originate from a man between 18 and 35 years old in good health. Some clones in this sample may be carry-over from other donors' samples. Both conserved end residues are part of each CDR3. A D gene is named only where the DNA matches it firmly. Rows may omit the clone size; those that give it use once, few, many or a size class.

TRBJ2-7,TRBD2,NA,TRBV28,CASSFNLPLAGVGSYEQYF,TGTGCCAGCAGTTTCAATCTACCCCTAGCGGGAGTTGGGTCCTACGAGCAGTACTTC
TRBJ1-5,NA,NA,TRBV28,CASRFGGASNQPQHF,TGTGCCAGCAGATTCGGGGGAGCGAGCAATCAGCCCCAGCATTTT
TRBJ1-2,TRBD1,NA,TRBV11-2,CASSLVLGQGYGYTF,TGTGCCAGCAGCTTAGTATTGGGACAGGGGTATGGCTACACCTTC
TRBJ2-3,NA,NA,TRBV18,CASSPGTAYSDTQYF,TGTGCCAGCTCACCCGGGACCGCCTACTCAGATACGCAGTATTTT
TRBJ2-3,NA,once,TRBV19,CASSLTPWMENTQYF,TGTGCCAGTAGTCTGACTCCCTGGATGGAAAATACGCAGTATTTT
TRBJ2-1,NA,NA,TRBV5-1,CASSLSPSGDLWNEQFF,TGCGCCAGCAGCTTGTCTCCGTCCGGGGACCTTTGGAATGAGCAGTTCTTC
TRBJ1-6,TRBD1,once,TRBV5-4,CASSLEIGGFVSPLHF,TGTGCCAGCAGCTTGGAAATAGGGGGCTTTGTGTCACCCCTCCACTTT
TRBJ2-5,TRBD1,NA,TRBV7-8,CASSGPDRGEETQYF,TGTGCCAGCAGCGGGCCAGACAGGGGAGAAGAGACCCAGTACTTC
TRBJ1-6,NA,NA,TRBV7-9,CASSLSPAYNSPLHF,TGTGCCAGCAGCTTAAGCCCAGCTTATAATTCACCCCTCCACTTT
TRBJ2-1,NA,NA,TRBV27,CASSLTGTSNEQFF,TGTGCCAGCAGTTTGACGGGAACTTCCAATGAGCAGTTCTTC
TRBJ2-5,TRBD1,NA,TRBV13,CASSLGDRGEQETQYF,TGTGCCAGCAGCTTAGGGGACAGGGGAGAGCAAGAGACCCAGTACTTC
TRBJ2-2,NA,NA,TRBV13,CASSLPGATTNTGELFF,TGTGCCAGCAGCTTACCCGGGGCTACAACGAACACCGGGGAGCTGTTTTTT
TRBJ1-2,NA,NA,TRBV28,CASSLTRAPPEVYGYTF,TGTGCCAGCAGTTTAACCAGGGCCCCTCCCGAGGTCTATGGCTACACCTTC
TRBJ1-1,NA,NA,TRBV19,CASSMFGSNTEAFF,TGTGCCAGTAGTATGTTTGGATCCAACACTGAAGCTTTCTTT
TRBJ2-3,NA,once,TRBV27,CASSLTSPTDTQYF,TGTGCCAGCAGTTTAACTAGCCCCACAGATACGCAGTATTTT
TRBJ2-1,TRBD2,NA,TRBV5-1,CASRLTGLADTNEQFF,TGCGCCAGCAGATTAACGGGACTAGCGGATACCAATGAGCAGTTCTTC
TRBJ1-2,TRBD1,NA,TRBV5-1,CASSSGQAIYGYTF,TGCGCCAGCAGCTCCGGACAGGCAATCTATGGCTACACCTTC
TRBJ2-1,TRBD2,NA,TRBV9,CASSPRTSFYEQFF,TGTGCCAGCAGCCCCAGGACTAGTTTCTATGAGCAGTTCTTC
TRBJ2-1,NA,NA,TRBV29-1,CSVEFRANEQFF,TGCAGCGTTGAATTTCGGGCCAATGAGCAGTTCTTC
TRBJ2-2,NA,NA,TRBV9,CASSTRAGELFF,TGTGCCAGCAGCACCCGGGCCGGGGAGCTGTTTTTT
TRBJ2-2,NA,NA,TRBV5-6,CASSFGSTGELFF,TGTGCCAGCAGCTTCGGGAGCACCGGGGAGCTGTTTTTT
TRBJ1-2,NA,NA,TRBV25-1,CASSTRSGYGYTF,TGTGCCAGCAGCACCCGGTCGGGGTATGGCTACACCTTC
TRBJ2-3,TRBD2,NA,TRBV5-1,CASSLGNSGTPGADTQYF,TGCGCCAGCAGCTTGGGTAATAGCGGGACCCCTGGGGCAGATACGCAGTATTTT
TRBJ2-1,NA,NA,TRBV9,CASSVNNEQFF,TGTGCCAGCAGCGTTAACAATGAGCAGTTCTTC
TRBJ2-7,NA,NA,TRBV18,CASSPGSGAHEQYF,TGTGCCAGCTCACCGGGTTCGGGAGCCCACGAGCAGTACTTC
TRBJ2-7,NA,NA,TRBV5-4,CASSLLRGSGLGSMGEQYF,TGTGCCAGCAGCTTGTTGCGGGGTTCAGGGCTAGGTTCGATGGGCGAGCAGTACTTC
TRBJ2-6,NA,NA,TRBV28,CASSPLPGNSEGANVLTF,TGTGCCAGCAGTCCCCTTCCGGGAAACTCAGAAGGGGCCAACGTCCTGACTTTC
TRBJ2-7,TRBD2,NA,TRBV2,CASSVPSGSVASYEQYF,TGTGCCAGCAGTGTTCCTAGCGGGAGCGTGGCGTCCTACGAGCAGTACTTC
TRBJ1-2,NA,NA,TRBV6-1,CASSERAPGGYTF,TGTGCCAGCAGTGAAAGGGCCCCCGGCGGCTACACCTTC
TRBJ2-7,TRBD2,NA,TRBV28,CASSSPRLAGGVGQYF,TGTGCCAGCAGTTCCCCCCGACTAGCGGGAGGCGTTGGGCAGTACTTC
TRBJ1-2,TRBD1,NA,TRBV15,CATSREGDSRYGYTF,TGTGCCACCAGCAGAGAAGGGGACAGCCGCTATGGCTACACCTTC
TRBJ2-1,TRBD1,NA,TRBV4-3,CASSQGTGGSRNEQFF,TGCGCCAGCAGCCAAGGGACAGGGGGCTCTCGGAATGAGCAGTTCTTC
TRBJ2-7,TRBD2,NA,TRBV7-6,CASSSRPGLGAYEQYF,TGTGCCAGCAGCTCCCGACCGGGACTAGGGGCCTACGAGCAGTACTTC
TRBJ1-2,NA,NA,TRBV12-1,CASRPRAGESSGGDGYTF,TGTGCCAGCAGGCCGAGGGCAGGGGAGTCGTCAGGTGGTGATGGCTACACCTTC
TRBJ2-1,NA,NA,TRBV7-9,CASSPVGRHYNEQFF,TGTGCCAGCAGCCCCGTGGGGAGACATTACAATGAGCAGTTCTTC
TRBJ1-1,NA,once,TRBV9,CASSEGGVTEAFF,TGTGCCAGCAGCGAGGGAGGGGTTACTGAAGCTTTCTTT
TRBJ2-2,NA,NA,TRBV13,CASSSYQPEELFF,TGTGCCAGCAGCTCCTATCAGCCCGAGGAGCTGTTTTTT
TRBJ1-2,NA,NA,TRBV4-2,CASSQDPKGVVSRGYTF,TGTGCCAGCAGCCAGGACCCTAAGGGGGTCGTGAGCCGGGGCTACACCTTC
TRBJ2-7,NA,NA,TRBV28,CASSFVYAANEQYF,TGTGCCAGCAGTTTCGTGTATGCCGCTAACGAGCAGTACTTC
TRBJ2-3,NA,NA,TRBV7-9,CASSPPRGGSPADTQYF,TGTGCCAGCAGCCCCCCAAGGGGCGGGTCCCCCGCAGATACGCAGTATTTT